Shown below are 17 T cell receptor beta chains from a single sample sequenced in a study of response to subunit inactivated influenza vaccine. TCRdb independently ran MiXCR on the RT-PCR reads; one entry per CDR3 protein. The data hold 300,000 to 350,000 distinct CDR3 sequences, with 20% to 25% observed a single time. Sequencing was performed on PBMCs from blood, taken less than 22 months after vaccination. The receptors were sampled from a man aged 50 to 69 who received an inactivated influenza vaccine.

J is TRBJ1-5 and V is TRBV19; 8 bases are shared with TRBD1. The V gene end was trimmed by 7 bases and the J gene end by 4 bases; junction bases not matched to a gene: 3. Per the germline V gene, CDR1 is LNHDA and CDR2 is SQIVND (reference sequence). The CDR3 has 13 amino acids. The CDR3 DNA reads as TGTGCCAGTACAGGACAGGGTAATCAGCCCCAGCATTTT. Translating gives CASTGQGNQPQHF.

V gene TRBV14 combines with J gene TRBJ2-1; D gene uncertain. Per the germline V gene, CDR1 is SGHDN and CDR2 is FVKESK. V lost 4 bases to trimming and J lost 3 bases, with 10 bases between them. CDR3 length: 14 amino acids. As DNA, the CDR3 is TGTGCCAGCAGCCCCCCGGCACTCTACAATGAGCAGTTCTTC. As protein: CASSPPALYNEQFF.

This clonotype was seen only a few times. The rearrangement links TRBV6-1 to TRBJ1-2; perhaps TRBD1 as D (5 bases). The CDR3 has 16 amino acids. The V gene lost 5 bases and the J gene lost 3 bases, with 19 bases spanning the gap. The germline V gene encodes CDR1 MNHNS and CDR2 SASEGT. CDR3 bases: TGTGCCAGCAGTCCATCGACAGCACAGAATTACTATGGCTACACCTTC. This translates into CASSPSTAQNYYGYTF.

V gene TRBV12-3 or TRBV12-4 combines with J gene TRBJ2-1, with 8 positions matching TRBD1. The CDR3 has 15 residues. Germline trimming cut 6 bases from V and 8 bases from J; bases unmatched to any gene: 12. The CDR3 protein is CASSERAGGAYEQFF. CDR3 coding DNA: TGTGCCAGCAGCGAGAGGGCAGGGGGCGCATATGAGCAGTTCTTC.

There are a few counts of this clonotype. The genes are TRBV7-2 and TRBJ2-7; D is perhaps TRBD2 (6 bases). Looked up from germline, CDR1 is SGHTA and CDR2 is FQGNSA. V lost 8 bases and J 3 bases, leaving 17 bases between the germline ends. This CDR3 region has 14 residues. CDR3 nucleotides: TGTGCCAGCGCGCTTTTTGGCGGGATCTACGAGCAGTACTTC. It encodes CASALFGGIYEQYF. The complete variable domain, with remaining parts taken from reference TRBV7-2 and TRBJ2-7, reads GAGVSQSPSNKVTEKGKDVELRCDPISGHTALYWYRQSLGQGLEFLIYFQGNSAPDKSGLPSDRFSAERTGGSVSTLTIQRTQQEDSAVYLCASALFGGIYEQYFGPGTRLTVT.

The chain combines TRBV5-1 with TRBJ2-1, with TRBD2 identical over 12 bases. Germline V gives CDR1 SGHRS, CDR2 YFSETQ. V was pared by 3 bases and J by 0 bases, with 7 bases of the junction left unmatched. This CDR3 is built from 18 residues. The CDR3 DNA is TGCGCCAGCAGCTCCTCGACTAGCGGGAGTTACTCCTACAATGAGCAGTTCTTC. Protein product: CASSSSTSGSYSYNEQFF.

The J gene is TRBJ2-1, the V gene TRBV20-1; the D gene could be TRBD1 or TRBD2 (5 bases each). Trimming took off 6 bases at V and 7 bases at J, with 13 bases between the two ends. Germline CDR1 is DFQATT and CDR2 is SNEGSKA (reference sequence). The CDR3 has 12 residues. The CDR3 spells CSAEWGYNEQFF. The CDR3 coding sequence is TGCAGTGCCGAATGGGGGTATAATGAGCAGTTCTTC.

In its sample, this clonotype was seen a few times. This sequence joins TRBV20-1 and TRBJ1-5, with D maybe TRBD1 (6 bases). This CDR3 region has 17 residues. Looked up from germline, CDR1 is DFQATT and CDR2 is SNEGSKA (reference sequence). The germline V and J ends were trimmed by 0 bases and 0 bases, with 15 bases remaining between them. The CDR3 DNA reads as TGCAGTGCTAGAGATAGAGACAGGTCTTATAGCAATCAGCCCCAGCATTTT. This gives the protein CSARDRDRSYSNQPQHF.

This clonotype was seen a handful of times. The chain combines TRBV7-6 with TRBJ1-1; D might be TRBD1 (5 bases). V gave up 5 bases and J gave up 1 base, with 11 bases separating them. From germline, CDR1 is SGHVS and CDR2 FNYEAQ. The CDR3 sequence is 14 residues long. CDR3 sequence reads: CASSPGQKNTEAFF. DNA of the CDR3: TGTGCCAGCAGCCCCGGACAAAAGAACACTGAAGCTTTCTTT.

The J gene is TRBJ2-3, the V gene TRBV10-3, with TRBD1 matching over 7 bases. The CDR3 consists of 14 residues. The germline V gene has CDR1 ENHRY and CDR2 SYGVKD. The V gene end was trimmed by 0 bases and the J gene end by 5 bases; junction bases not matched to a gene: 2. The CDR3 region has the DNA TGTGCCATCAGTGAGTCGCGACAGGGAGATACGCAGTATTTT. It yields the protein CAISESRQGDTQYF.

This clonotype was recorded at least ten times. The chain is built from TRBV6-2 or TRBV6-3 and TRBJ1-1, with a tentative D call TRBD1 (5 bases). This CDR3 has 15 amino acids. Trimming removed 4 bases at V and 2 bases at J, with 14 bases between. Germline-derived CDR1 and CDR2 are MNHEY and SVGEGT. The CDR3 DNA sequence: TGTGCCAGCAGTTCCCGGGGGAAGAGAAACACTGAAGCTTTCTTT. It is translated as CASSSRGKRNTEAFF.

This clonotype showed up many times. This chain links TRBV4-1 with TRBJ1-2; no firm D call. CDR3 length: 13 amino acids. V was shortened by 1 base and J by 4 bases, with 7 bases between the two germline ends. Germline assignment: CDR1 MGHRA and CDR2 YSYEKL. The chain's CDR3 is CASSQVASYGYTF. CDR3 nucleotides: TGCGCCAGCAGCCAAGTTGCCAGCTATGGCTACACCTTC.

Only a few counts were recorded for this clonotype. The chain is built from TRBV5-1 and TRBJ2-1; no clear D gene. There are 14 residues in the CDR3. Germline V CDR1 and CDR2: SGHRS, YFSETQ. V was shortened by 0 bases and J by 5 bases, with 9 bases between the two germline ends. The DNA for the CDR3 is TGCGCCAGCAGCTTGGGTAGGATGGACAATGAGCAGTTCTTC. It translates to CASSLGRMDNEQFF.

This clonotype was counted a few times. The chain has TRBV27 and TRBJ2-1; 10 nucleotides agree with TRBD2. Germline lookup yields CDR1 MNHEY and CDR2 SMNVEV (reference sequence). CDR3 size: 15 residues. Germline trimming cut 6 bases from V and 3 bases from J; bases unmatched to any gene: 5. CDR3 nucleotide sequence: TGTGCCAGCAGATCCGGACTAGCGGTCTACAATGAGCAGTTCTTC. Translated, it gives CASRSGLAVYNEQFF.

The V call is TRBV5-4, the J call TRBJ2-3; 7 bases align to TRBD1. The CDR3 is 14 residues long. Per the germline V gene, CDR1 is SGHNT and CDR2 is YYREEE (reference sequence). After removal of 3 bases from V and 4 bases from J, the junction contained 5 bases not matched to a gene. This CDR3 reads CASSSPGTADTQYF. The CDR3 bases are TGTGCCAGCAGCTCACCAGGGACAGCAGATACGCAGTATTTT.

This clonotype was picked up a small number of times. In nucleotides, the CDR3 is TGCAGCTATACCACCCCTATTGCTAATGAAAAACTGTTTTTT. This sequence encodes CSYTTPIANEKLFF. This rearrangement joins TRBV29-1 to TRBJ1-4; D ambiguous. The CDR3 is made up of 14 amino acids. Germline CDR1 SQVTM, CDR2 ANQGSEA. Trimming shortened V by 8 bases and J by 3 bases, and 16 bases separated the two germline ends.

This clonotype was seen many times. The CDR3, as DNA: TGTGCCAGCAGCTTAACCGCCTCGCCCCTCCACTTT. Translation gives CASSLTASPLHF. This rearrangement joins TRBV7-2 to TRBJ1-6; D remains ambiguous. Germline V gene sequence: CDR1 SGHTA, CDR2 FQGNSA. The CDR3 runs to 12 residues. V was cut by 2 bases and J by 13 bases, with 9 bases left in between.